These T cell receptor beta chains were read from a single sample in a study of blood T cell repertoires in COVID-19. This table comes from immunoSEQ multiplex PCR, and its TCRdb copy is limited to in-frame clones, with some not included. The sample has tens of thousands of clones; approximately 86% are singletons. What was sequenced was peripheral blood. The source is a woman aged 45-60 years with acute or convalescent COVID-19. Each CDR3 is given with its conserved first and last residue. Each record gives: D gene, V gene, J gene, clone size, CDR3 DNA, CDR3 protein. D genes are given only for firm matches. Not every row has a clone size; where given, it reads once, few, many or a size class.

NA,TRBV7-8,TRBJ2-7,NA,TGTGCCAGCACCTCTCCCCCCTACGAGCAGTACTTC,CASTSPPYEQYF
NA,TRBV6-5,TRBJ1-6,NA,TGTGCCAGCGAACAGGGAGTGCTGTCACCCCTCCACTTT,CASEQGVLSPLHF
TRBD1,TRBV4-3,TRBJ1-3,once,TGCGCCAGCAGCCAAGGACAGGGAGGTGGAAACACCATATATTTT,CASSQGQGGGNTIYF
TRBD1,TRBV2,TRBJ2-2,NA,TGTGCCAGCAATCCCGGGACAGGGGTCACCGGGGAGCTGTTTTTT,CASNPGTGVTGELFF
NA,TRBV20-1,TRBJ1-3,NA,TGCAGTGCTAGATATGGAAACACCATATATTTT,CSARYGNTIYF
NA,TRBV5-1,TRBJ1-5,NA,TGCGCCAGCAGCTTGGCCGAGGGTCAGCCCCAGCATTTT,CASSLAEGQPQHF
NA,TRBV6-2/TRBV6-3,TRBJ1-1,NA,TGTGCCAGCAGCCTGACAGAAAACACTGAAGCTTTCTTT,CASSLTENTEAFF
TRBD1,TRBV27,TRBJ2-7,NA,TGTGCCAGCAGTCCCCGACAGGGGGCTACGCAGTACTTC,CASSPRQGATQYF
NA,TRBV5-1,TRBJ1-2,NA,TGCGCCAGCAGCTTGGGGACAACATCTAACTATGGCTACACCTTC,CASSLGTTSNYGYTF
TRBD2,TRBV19,TRBJ2-7,NA,TGTGCCAGTAGTAGCGGGAGGGCGGGAGAGCAGTACTTC,CASSSGRAGEQYF
NA,TRBV6-2/TRBV6-3,TRBJ1-1,NA,TGTGCCAGCAGTTACGGCCCTGAAGCTTTCTTT,CASSYGPEAFF
NA,TRBV6-2/TRBV6-3,TRBJ1-2,NA,TGTGCCAGCAGTTACTCGGAGGGTCTTCATGTTTCCTATGGCTACACCTTC,CASSYSEGLHVSYGYTF
NA,TRBV7-8,TRBJ2-7,once,TGTGCCAGCGCGCACGCAGAGGGCCACGAGCAGTACTTC,CASAHAEGHEQYF
TRBD1,TRBV7-9,TRBJ1-4,NA,TGTGCCAGCAGCGGGGGACAGCTTAATGAAAAACTGTTTTTT,CASSGGQLNEKLFF
TRBD2,TRBV5-4,TRBJ2-7,NA,TGTGCCAGCAGCGGCGGACTAGCGGAATCCTACGAGCAGTACTTC,CASSGGLAESYEQYF
TRBD1,TRBV30,TRBJ1-6,NA,TGTGCCTGGGCTTTGACAGGGAACTTCTATAATTCACCCCTCCACTTT,CAWALTGNFYNSPLHF
NA,TRBV12-3/TRBV12-4,TRBJ2-7,NA,TGTGCCAGCACCCATGGCCCCTACGAGCAGTACTTC,CASTHGPYEQYF
TRBD2,TRBV18,TRBJ2-5,NA,TGTGCCAGCTCACCTGTTAGCGGGAGCTCTCAAGAGACCCAGTACTTC,CASSPVSGSSQETQYF
NA,TRBV4-3,TRBJ1-2,NA,TGCGCCAGCAGCCAAGATCTGGGGCCGAACTATGGCTACACCTTC,CASSQDLGPNYGYTF
NA,TRBV10-3,TRBJ2-3,NA,TGTGCCATCAGTTCAGGGGACACAGATACGCAGTATTTT,CAISSGDTDTQYF
TRBD1,TRBV2,TRBJ2-4,NA,TGTGCCAGCAGTGTCGGGACAGGGGGCCTTCAGTACTTC,CASSVGTGGLQYF
NA,TRBV6-5,TRBJ1-1,once,TGTGCCAGCAGTTATCGGAACAGGGTAAGGGAAGCTTTCTTT,CASSYRNRVREAFF
NA,TRBV4-2,TRBJ1-2,NA,TGTGCCAGCAGCCAAGGCGGGCAGGGGTTCAATGGCTACACCTTC,CASSQGGQGFNGYTF
TRBD2,TRBV5-4,TRBJ2-7,NA,TGTGCCAGCAGCATGAGTACTAGCGCCCTCTCCTACGAGCAGTACTTC,CASSMSTSALSYEQYF
NA,TRBV7-8,TRBJ1-1,NA,TGTGCCAGCAGCTTCTTCGAGGGCACTGAAGCTTTCTTT,CASSFFEGTEAFF
NA,TRBV7-8,TRBJ1-6,few,TGTGCCAGCAGCTTAGATAGGGGTAATTCACCCCTCCACTTT,CASSLDRGNSPLHF
TRBD1,TRBV14,TRBJ1-6,NA,TGTGCCAGCAGTCGCGCTGCGAGGACAGGGGCATCACCCCTCCACTTT,CASSRAARTGASPLHF
NA,TRBV7-3,TRBJ2-1,few,TGTGCCAGCAGCTCGACAGTGTACAATGAGCAGTTCTTC,CASSSTVYNEQFF
TRBD1,TRBV5-1,TRBJ2-6,NA,TGCGCCAGCAGCTTAGGACAGGGGGCAGGCGGGGCCAACGTCCTGACTTTC,CASSLGQGAGGANVLTF
NA,TRBV19,TRBJ1-5,NA,TGTGCCACCCTAAGGAATGGGCAGGGGCGAGGGCAGCCCCAGCATTTT,CATLRNGQGRGQPQHF
TRBD2,TRBV11-1,TRBJ2-1,NA,TGTGCCAGCAGCCGGGTAGCGGGGCCGGCCTACAATGAGCAGTTCTTC,CASSRVAGPAYNEQFF
NA,TRBV11-2,TRBJ2-7,NA,TGTGCCAGCAGCCCCCGCAGGATCTCCTACGAGCAGTACTTC,CASSPRRISYEQYF
NA,TRBV4-2,TRBJ1-2,NA,TGTGCCAGCAGCCAAGCCGGGGATTATGGCTACACCTTC,CASSQAGDYGYTF
NA,TRBV6-2/TRBV6-3,TRBJ1-1,few,TGTGCCAGCAGCCTTAGACTGGCCACTGAAGCTTTCTTT,CASSLRLATEAFF
NA,TRBV7-9,TRBJ2-7,NA,TGTGCCAGCAGCTTTCCGCTCAGGGACTACGAGCAGTACTTC,CASSFPLRDYEQYF
TRBD1,TRBV7-2,TRBJ1-2,NA,TGTGCCAGCAGCTCCAACCTAGGACAGGGAGGATTTTTTTATGGCTACACCTTC,CASSSNLGQGGFFYGYTF
NA,TRBV30,TRBJ2-3,NA,TGTGCCTGGAGTGTACAGGGTCAATACACAGATACGCAGTATTTT,CAWSVQGQYTDTQYF
NA,TRBV10-3,TRBJ1-5,NA,TGTGCCATCAGCGGGGAAGTTAGCAATCAGCCCCAGCATTTT,CAISGEVSNQPQHF
TRBD2,TRBV14,TRBJ2-5,NA,TGTGCCAGCAGCCAAGTAGGACTAGCGGGCCTCGGGCAAGAGACCCAGTACTTC,CASSQVGLAGLGQETQYF
TRBD2,TRBV15,TRBJ2-1,NA,TGTGCCACCAGCAGAGATCGGGCTAGCGGGCACGTTTCGTTCTTC,CATSRDRASGHVSFF
NA,TRBV12-3/TRBV12-4,TRBJ2-7,once,TGTGCCAGCAACCGGGGGACCTACGAGCAGTACTTC,CASNRGTYEQYF
NA,TRBV12-3/TRBV12-4,TRBJ1-1,NA,TGTGCCAGCAGTTTTAGTGTCCAAGCTTTCTTT,CASSFSVQAFF
NA,TRBV5-5,TRBJ1-3,NA,TGTGCCAGCAGCTTGCCCTACTCTGGAAACACCATATATTTT,CASSLPYSGNTIYF
NA,TRBV28,TRBJ2-7,NA,TGTGCCAGCAGTTTGAGGGTTCCCGAGCAGTACTTC,CASSLRVPEQYF
TRBD1,TRBV30,TRBJ1-6,NA,TGTGCCTGGAGTGTAGACAGGGGAAGGAATTCACCCCTCCACTTT,CAWSVDRGRNSPLHF
TRBD2,TRBV28,TRBJ2-3,NA,TGTGCCAGCAGTGTACCGACTAGCGGGAGCGAAGATACGCAGTATTTT,CASSVPTSGSEDTQYF
TRBD1,TRBV6-5,TRBJ1-1,NA,TGTGCCAGCAGCCCAGGGACAGCTTACACTGAAGCTTTCTTT,CASSPGTAYTEAFF
NA,TRBV5-6,TRBJ1-1,NA,TGTGCCAGCACCGGAGGGGCTGAAGCTTTCTTT,CASTGGAEAFF